These T cell receptor beta chains were read from a single sample in a study of OX40 agonist ivuxolimab in advanced cancers. The data were produced by immunoSEQ multiplex PCR, yet TCRdb's version contains in-frame clones alone and is incomplete. In the table there are around 150,000 clones, 75% to 95% of which are singletons. The sample was CD4+ or CD8+ T cells sorted from blood, taken in a trial of the OX40 agonist ivuxolimab. These receptors were taken from an adult with an advanced solid tumor such as melanoma, head and neck, liver or kidney cancer. The CDR3 runs from the conserved cysteine through the conserved F or W. Each record gives: J gene, clone size, D gene, V gene, CDR3 protein, CDR3 DNA. D genes are given only for firm matches. Where a row states a size, it is once, few, many or the class of an expanded clone; other rows omit it.

TRBJ1-2 | . | . | TRBV7-9 | CASSSAQTVTADYTF | TGTGCCAGCAGCTCTGCTCAGACCGTCACAGCGGACTATACCTTC
TRBJ1-4 | . | . | TRBV25-1 | CASSEATVATNEKLFF | TGTGCCAGCAGTGAAGCAACAGTTGCAACTAATGAAAAACTGTTTTTT
TRBJ1-2 | . | . | TRBV7-2 | CASRDGRGVYGYTF | TGTGCCAGCAGGGACGGTAGGGGGGTCTATGGCTACACCTTC
TRBJ2-1 | . | . | TRBV20-1 | CSAIKGNEQFF | TGCAGTGCTATCAAGGGGAATGAGCAGTTCTTC
TRBJ2-2 | . | TRBD2 | TRBV5-1 | CASSLAALAGTGELFF | TGCGCCAGCAGCTTGGCCGCACTAGCGGGAACCGGGGAGCTGTTTTTT
TRBJ2-1 | . | TRBD2 | TRBV7-9 | CASSPSGTSDYNEQFF | TGTGCCAGCAGCCCTAGTGGGACTAGCGACTACAATGAGCAGTTCTTC
TRBJ1-6 | . | . | TRBV5-1 | CASSFPGDNSPLHF | TGCGCCAGCAGCTTCCCAGGTGATAATTCACCCCTCCACTTT
TRBJ1-1 | . | TRBD1 | TRBV5-6 | CASSFLDRGDTEAFF | TGTGCCAGCAGCTTCCTAGACAGGGGGGACACTGAAGCTTTCTTT
TRBJ2-7 | . | . | TRBV6-5 | CASSSSRGGEQYF | TGTGCCAGCAGTTCGTCCAGGGGTGGCGAGCAGTACTTC
TRBJ2-5 | . | . | TRBV6-5 | CASSYGSGVPETQYF | TGTGCCAGCAGTTACGGGTCGGGAGTTCCGGAGACCCAGTACTTC
TRBJ2-5 | . | . | TRBV5-1 | CASSTGVQETQYF | TGCGCCAGCAGCACCGGGGTACAAGAGACCCAGTACTTC
TRBJ1-2 | . | . | TRBV28 | CASSLRGGKGDYGYTF | TGTGCCAGCAGTTTACGGGGGGGGAAGGGAGACTATGGCTACACCTTC
TRBJ2-1 | . | TRBD2 | TRBV27 | CASTVTSGVYNEQFF | TGTGCCAGCACCGTGACTAGCGGAGTTTACAATGAGCAGTTCTTC
TRBJ2-1 | . | . | TRBV28 | CATLPGSSYNEQFF | TGTGCGACCCTGCCGGGCAGCTCCTACAATGAGCAGTTCTTC
TRBJ1-5 | . | . | TRBV7-9 | CASSGTAWGNQPQHF | TGTGCCAGCAGCGGGACTGCCTGGGGCAATCAGCCCCAGCATTTT
TRBJ2-7 | . | . | TRBV6-1 | CASRGGSGAAYEQYF | TGTGCCAGTCGAGGGGGAAGCGGAGCGGCCTACGAGCAGTACTTC
TRBJ2-3 | . | TRBD2 | TRBV27 | CASSFSPPLTSGLTDTQYF | TGTGCCAGCAGTTTTAGCCCCCCCTTAACTAGCGGGTTGACAGATACGCAGTATTTT
TRBJ2-1 | . | . | TRBV28 | CASREGLANEQFF | TGTGCCAGCAGGGAGGGGCTTGCCAATGAGCAGTTCTTC
TRBJ2-5 | . | TRBD2 | TRBV18 | CASQTGGEETQYF | TGTGCCAGCCAGACTGGGGGGGAAGAGACCCAGTACTTC
TRBJ1-5 | . | TRBD1 | TRBV10-2 | CASSEQGGNQPQHF | TGCGCCAGCAGTGAACAGGGGGGCAATCAGCCCCAGCATTTT
TRBJ2-2 | . | TRBD1 | TRBV2 | CASTGQGARGISGELFF | TGTGCCAGCACAGGACAGGGGGCGAGGGGGATCTCCGGGGAGCTGTTTTTT
TRBJ2-1 | . | TRBD1 | TRBV7-9 | CASSLALGTGVWNEQFF | TGTGCCAGCAGCTTAGCGTTGGGGACAGGGGTCTGGAATGAGCAGTTCTTC
TRBJ2-5 | . | TRBD1 | TRBV19 | CASSYGQGVLETQYF | TGTGCCAGTAGCTATGGACAGGGGGTACTAGAGACCCAGTACTTC
TRBJ2-1 | . | TRBD2 | TRBV9 | CASSVASGRVNEQFF | TGTGCCAGCAGCGTAGCTAGCGGGAGGGTCAATGAGCAGTTCTTC
TRBJ1-4 | . | TRBD1 | TRBV27 | CASSFRQGEEKLFF | TGTGCCAGCAGTTTCCGACAGGGTGAAGAAAAACTGTTTTTT
TRBJ2-3 | . | TRBD1 | TRBV5-1 | CASSLQDRVADTQYF | TGCGCCAGCAGCTTGCAGGACAGGGTAGCAGATACGCAGTATTTT
TRBJ2-3 | . | . | TRBV5-1 | CASSLGDTDTQYF | TGCGCCAGCAGCTTGGGGGACACAGATACGCAGTATTTT
TRBJ2-7 | . | TRBD1 | TRBV27 | CASSFLGGQLYEQYF | TGTGCCAGCAGTTTTTTAGGGGGCCAACTTTACGAGCAGTACTTC
TRBJ2-1 | once | . | TRBV5-6 | CASSSRAGGSNEQFF | TGTGCCAGCAGCTCCCGGGCTGGTGGAAGCAATGAGCAGTTCTTC
TRBJ1-2 | few | . | TRBV10-1 | CASSPWGAPSNYTF | TGCGCCAGCAGCCCCTGGGGGGCCCCCTCGAACTACACCTTC
TRBJ1-4 | . | TRBD1 | TRBV18 | CASSPTGTNEKLFF | TGTGCCAGCTCACCGACAGGGACTAATGAAAAACTGTTTTTT
TRBJ2-3 | . | . | TRBV5-1 | CASSPQLVPTDTQYF | TGCGCCAGCAGCCCCCAACTAGTCCCTACCGATACGCAGTATTTT
TRBJ2-7 | . | . | TRBV6-6 | CASTPPAGESYEQYF | TGTGCCAGCACCCCCCCAGCGGGCGAGTCCTACGAGCAGTACTTC